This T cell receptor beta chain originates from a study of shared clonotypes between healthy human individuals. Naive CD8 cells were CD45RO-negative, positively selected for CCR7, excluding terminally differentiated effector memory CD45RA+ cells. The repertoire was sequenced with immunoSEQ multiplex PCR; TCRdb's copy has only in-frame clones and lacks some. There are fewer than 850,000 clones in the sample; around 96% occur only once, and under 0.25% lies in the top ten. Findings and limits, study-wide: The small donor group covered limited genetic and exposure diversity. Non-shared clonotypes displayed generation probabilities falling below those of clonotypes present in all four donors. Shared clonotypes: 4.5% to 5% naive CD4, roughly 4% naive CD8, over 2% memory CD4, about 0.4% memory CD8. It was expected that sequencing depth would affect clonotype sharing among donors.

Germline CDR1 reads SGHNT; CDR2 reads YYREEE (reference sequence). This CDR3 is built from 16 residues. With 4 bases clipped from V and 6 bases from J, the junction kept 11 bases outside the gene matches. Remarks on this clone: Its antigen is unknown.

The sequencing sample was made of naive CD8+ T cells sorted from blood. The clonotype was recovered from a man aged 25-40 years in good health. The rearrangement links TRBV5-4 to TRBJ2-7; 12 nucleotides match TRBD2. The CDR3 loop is CASSPGRLAGVTEQYF. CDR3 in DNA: TGTGCCAGCAGCCCGGGAAGACTAGCGGGAGTAACCGAGCAGTACTTC.